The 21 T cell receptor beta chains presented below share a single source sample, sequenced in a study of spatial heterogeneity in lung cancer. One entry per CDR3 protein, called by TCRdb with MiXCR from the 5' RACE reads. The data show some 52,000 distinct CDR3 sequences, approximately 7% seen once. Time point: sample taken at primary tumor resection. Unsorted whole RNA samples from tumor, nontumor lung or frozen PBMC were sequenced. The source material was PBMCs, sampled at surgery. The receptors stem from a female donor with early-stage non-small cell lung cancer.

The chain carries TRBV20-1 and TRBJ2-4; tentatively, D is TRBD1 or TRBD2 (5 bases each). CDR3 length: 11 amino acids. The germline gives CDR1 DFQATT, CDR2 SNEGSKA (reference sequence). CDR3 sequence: CSAEGRNIQYF. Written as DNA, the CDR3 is TGCAGCGCAGAGGGGAGAAACATTCAGTACTTC.

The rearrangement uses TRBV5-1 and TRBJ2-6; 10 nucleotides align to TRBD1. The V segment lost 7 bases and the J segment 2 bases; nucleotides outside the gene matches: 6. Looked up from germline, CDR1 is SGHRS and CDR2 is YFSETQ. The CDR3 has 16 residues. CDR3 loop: CASARTGGAGANVLTF. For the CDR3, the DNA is TGCGCCAGCGCCCGGACAGGGGGAGCTGGGGCCAACGTCCTGACTTTC.

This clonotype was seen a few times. The CDR3: CASSSAYEQYF. CDR3 nucleotides: TGCGCCAGCAGCTCAGCCTACGAGCAGTACTTC. V and J are TRBV5-1 and TRBJ2-7, with D unclear. This CDR3 contains 11 residues. The V gene lost 3 bases and the J gene lost 2 bases, with 3 bases spanning the gap. Per the germline V gene, CDR1 is SGHRS and CDR2 is YFSETQ.

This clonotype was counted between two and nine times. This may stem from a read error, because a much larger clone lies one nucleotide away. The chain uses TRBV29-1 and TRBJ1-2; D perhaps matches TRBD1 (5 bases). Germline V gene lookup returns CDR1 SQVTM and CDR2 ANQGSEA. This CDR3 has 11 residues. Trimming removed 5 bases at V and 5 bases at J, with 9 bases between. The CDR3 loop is CSVYGAYGYTF. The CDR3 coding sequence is TGCAGCGTTTACGGGGCATATGGCTACACCTTC.

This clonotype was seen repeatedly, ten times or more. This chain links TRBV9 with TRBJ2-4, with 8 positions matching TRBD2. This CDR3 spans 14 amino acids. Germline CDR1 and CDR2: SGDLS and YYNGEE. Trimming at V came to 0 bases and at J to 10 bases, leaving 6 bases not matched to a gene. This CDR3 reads CASSVEVAGGIQYF. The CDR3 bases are TGTGCCAGCAGCGTAGAGGTTGCGGGGGGAATTCAGTACTTC.

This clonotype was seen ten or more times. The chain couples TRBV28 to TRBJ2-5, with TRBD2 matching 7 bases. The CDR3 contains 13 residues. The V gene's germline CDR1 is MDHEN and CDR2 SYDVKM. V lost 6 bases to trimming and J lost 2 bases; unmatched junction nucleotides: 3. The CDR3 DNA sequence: TGTGCCAGCAGAAGTAGCGGGCAAGAGACCCAGTACTTC. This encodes CASRSSGQETQYF.

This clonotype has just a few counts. The CDR3 here is CASRDFSYNEQFF. For the CDR3, the DNA is TGTGCCAGTAGGGACTTCTCCTACAATGAGCAGTTCTTC. V usage is TRBV2 and J usage is TRBJ2-1; possible D gene TRBD2, 6 bases. V shed 9 bases and J shed 0 bases, with 9 bases lying between them. This CDR3 is 13 amino acids long. Germline CDR1 reads SNHLY; CDR2 reads FYNNEI.

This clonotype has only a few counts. CDR3 in DNA: TGCGCCAGCAGCCAAGATTCGGCCAGCCTACAAGCTAACTATGGCTACACCTTC. Amino acids: CASSQDSASLQANYGYTF. The chain joins TRBV4-1 to TRBJ1-2; D remains ambiguous. Germline-derived CDR1 and CDR2 are MGHRA and YSYEKL. The CDR3 totals 18 residues. The germline V and J ends were trimmed by 0 bases and 0 bases, with 17 bases remaining between them.

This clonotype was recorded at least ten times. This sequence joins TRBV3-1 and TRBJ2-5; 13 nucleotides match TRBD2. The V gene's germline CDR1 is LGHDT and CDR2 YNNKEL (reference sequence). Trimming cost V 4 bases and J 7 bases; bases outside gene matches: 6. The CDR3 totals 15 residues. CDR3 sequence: CASSPGLAGATTQYF. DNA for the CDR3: TGTGCCAGCAGCCCCGGACTAGCGGGGGCGACGACCCAGTACTTC.

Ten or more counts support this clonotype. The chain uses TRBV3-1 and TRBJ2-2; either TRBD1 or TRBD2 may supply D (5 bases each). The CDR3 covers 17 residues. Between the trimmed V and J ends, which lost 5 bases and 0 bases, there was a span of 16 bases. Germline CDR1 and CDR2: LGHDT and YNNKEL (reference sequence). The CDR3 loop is CASSSMLRGANTGELFF. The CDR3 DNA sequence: TGTGCCAGCAGCTCAATGCTGAGAGGGGCGAACACCGGGGAGCTGTTTTTT. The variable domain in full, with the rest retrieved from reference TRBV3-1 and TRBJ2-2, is DTAVSQTPKYLVTQMGNDKSIKCEQNLGHDTMYWYKQDSKKFLKIMFSYNNKELIINETVPNRFSPKSPDKAHLNLHINSLELGDSAVYFCASSSMLRGANTGELFFGEGSRLTVL.

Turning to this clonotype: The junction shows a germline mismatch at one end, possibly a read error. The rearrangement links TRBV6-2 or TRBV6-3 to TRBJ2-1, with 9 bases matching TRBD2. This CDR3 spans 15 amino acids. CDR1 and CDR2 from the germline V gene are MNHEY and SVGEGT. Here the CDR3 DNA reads TGTGCCAGCAGGGAAGCGGGGGGAATCTACAATGGGCAGTTCTTC. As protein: CASREAGGIYNGQFF.

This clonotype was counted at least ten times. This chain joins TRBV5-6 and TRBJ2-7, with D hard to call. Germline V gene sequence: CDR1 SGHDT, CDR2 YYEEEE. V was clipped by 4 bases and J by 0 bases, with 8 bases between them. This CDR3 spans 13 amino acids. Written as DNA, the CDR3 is TGTGCCAGCAGCCTCGACCCCTCCTACGAGCAGTACTTC. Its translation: CASSLDPSYEQYF.

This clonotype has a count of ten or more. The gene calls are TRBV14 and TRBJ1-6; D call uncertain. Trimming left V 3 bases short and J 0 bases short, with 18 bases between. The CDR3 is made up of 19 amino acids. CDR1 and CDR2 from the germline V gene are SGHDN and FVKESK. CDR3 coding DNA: TGTGCCAGCAGCCAGTCCAGAGGAATAGCGGGCTCCTATAATTCACCCCTCCACTTT. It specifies CASSQSRGIAGSYNSPLHF.

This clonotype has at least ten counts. The CDR3, as DNA: TGTGCCAGCAGCTTTTCAAACACCGGGGAGCTGTTTTTT. Translating gives CASSFSNTGELFF. This chain connects TRBV11-2 to TRBJ2-2; unclear D gene. V dropped 3 bases and J dropped 2 bases, with 4 bases sitting between them. This CDR3 spans 13 amino acids. CDR1 SGHAT and CDR2 FQNNGV come from the germline V gene.

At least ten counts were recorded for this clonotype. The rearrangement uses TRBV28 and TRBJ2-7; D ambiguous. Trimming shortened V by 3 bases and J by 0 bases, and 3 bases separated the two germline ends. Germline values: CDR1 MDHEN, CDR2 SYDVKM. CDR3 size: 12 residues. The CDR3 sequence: CASSFGSYEQYF. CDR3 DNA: TGTGCCAGCAGTTTTGGCTCCTACGAGCAGTACTTC.

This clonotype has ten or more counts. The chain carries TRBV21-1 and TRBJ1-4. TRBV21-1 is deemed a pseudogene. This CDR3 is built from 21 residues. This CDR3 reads CASSPQRRNGVVTTTNEKLFF. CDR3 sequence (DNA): TGTGCCAGCAGCCCGCAGCGGAGGAACGGAGTGGTTACGACAACTAATGAAAAACTGTTTTTT.

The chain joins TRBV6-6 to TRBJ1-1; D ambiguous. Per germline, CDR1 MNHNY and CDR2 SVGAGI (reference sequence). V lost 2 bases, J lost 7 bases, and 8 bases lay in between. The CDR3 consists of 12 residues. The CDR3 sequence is CASSYNWVEAFF. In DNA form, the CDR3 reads TGTGCCAGCAGTTACAACTGGGTTGAAGCTTTCTTT.

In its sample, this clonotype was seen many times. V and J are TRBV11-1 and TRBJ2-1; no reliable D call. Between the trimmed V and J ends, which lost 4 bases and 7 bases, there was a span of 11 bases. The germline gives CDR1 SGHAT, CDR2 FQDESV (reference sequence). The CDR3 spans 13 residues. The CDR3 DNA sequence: TGTGCCAGCAGCTCCAATATAGTAAATGAGCAGTTCTTC. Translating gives CASSSNIVNEQFF.

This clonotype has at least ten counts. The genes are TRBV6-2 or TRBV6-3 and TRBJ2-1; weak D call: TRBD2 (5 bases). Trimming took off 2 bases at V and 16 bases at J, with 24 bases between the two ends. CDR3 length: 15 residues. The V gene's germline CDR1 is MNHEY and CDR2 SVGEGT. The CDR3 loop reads CASSYQVGAIVGPFF. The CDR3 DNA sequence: TGTGCCAGCAGTTACCAGGTGGGAGCTATCGTAGGTCCCTTCTTC.

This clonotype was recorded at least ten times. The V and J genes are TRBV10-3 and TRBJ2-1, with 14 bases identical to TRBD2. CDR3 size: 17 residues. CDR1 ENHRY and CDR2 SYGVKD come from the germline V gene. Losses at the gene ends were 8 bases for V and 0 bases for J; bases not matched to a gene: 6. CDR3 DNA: TGTGCCATCGGGACTAGCGGGGGCGTGAGCTCCTACAATGAGCAGTTCTTC. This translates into CAIGTSGGVSSYNEQFF.

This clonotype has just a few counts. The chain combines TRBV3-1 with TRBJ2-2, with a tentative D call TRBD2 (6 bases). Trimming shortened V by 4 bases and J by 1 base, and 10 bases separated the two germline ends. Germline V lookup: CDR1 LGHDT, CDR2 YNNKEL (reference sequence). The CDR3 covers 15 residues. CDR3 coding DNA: TGTGCCAGCAGCCTCTGGGGGGAGAACACCGGGGAGCTGTTTTTT. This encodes CASSLWGENTGELFF. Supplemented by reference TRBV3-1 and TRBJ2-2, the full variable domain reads DTAVSQTPKYLVTQMGNDKSIKCEQNLGHDTMYWYKQDSKKFLKIMFSYNNKELIINETVPNRFSPKSPDKAHLNLHINSLELGDSAVYFCASSLWGENTGELFFGEGSRLTVL.